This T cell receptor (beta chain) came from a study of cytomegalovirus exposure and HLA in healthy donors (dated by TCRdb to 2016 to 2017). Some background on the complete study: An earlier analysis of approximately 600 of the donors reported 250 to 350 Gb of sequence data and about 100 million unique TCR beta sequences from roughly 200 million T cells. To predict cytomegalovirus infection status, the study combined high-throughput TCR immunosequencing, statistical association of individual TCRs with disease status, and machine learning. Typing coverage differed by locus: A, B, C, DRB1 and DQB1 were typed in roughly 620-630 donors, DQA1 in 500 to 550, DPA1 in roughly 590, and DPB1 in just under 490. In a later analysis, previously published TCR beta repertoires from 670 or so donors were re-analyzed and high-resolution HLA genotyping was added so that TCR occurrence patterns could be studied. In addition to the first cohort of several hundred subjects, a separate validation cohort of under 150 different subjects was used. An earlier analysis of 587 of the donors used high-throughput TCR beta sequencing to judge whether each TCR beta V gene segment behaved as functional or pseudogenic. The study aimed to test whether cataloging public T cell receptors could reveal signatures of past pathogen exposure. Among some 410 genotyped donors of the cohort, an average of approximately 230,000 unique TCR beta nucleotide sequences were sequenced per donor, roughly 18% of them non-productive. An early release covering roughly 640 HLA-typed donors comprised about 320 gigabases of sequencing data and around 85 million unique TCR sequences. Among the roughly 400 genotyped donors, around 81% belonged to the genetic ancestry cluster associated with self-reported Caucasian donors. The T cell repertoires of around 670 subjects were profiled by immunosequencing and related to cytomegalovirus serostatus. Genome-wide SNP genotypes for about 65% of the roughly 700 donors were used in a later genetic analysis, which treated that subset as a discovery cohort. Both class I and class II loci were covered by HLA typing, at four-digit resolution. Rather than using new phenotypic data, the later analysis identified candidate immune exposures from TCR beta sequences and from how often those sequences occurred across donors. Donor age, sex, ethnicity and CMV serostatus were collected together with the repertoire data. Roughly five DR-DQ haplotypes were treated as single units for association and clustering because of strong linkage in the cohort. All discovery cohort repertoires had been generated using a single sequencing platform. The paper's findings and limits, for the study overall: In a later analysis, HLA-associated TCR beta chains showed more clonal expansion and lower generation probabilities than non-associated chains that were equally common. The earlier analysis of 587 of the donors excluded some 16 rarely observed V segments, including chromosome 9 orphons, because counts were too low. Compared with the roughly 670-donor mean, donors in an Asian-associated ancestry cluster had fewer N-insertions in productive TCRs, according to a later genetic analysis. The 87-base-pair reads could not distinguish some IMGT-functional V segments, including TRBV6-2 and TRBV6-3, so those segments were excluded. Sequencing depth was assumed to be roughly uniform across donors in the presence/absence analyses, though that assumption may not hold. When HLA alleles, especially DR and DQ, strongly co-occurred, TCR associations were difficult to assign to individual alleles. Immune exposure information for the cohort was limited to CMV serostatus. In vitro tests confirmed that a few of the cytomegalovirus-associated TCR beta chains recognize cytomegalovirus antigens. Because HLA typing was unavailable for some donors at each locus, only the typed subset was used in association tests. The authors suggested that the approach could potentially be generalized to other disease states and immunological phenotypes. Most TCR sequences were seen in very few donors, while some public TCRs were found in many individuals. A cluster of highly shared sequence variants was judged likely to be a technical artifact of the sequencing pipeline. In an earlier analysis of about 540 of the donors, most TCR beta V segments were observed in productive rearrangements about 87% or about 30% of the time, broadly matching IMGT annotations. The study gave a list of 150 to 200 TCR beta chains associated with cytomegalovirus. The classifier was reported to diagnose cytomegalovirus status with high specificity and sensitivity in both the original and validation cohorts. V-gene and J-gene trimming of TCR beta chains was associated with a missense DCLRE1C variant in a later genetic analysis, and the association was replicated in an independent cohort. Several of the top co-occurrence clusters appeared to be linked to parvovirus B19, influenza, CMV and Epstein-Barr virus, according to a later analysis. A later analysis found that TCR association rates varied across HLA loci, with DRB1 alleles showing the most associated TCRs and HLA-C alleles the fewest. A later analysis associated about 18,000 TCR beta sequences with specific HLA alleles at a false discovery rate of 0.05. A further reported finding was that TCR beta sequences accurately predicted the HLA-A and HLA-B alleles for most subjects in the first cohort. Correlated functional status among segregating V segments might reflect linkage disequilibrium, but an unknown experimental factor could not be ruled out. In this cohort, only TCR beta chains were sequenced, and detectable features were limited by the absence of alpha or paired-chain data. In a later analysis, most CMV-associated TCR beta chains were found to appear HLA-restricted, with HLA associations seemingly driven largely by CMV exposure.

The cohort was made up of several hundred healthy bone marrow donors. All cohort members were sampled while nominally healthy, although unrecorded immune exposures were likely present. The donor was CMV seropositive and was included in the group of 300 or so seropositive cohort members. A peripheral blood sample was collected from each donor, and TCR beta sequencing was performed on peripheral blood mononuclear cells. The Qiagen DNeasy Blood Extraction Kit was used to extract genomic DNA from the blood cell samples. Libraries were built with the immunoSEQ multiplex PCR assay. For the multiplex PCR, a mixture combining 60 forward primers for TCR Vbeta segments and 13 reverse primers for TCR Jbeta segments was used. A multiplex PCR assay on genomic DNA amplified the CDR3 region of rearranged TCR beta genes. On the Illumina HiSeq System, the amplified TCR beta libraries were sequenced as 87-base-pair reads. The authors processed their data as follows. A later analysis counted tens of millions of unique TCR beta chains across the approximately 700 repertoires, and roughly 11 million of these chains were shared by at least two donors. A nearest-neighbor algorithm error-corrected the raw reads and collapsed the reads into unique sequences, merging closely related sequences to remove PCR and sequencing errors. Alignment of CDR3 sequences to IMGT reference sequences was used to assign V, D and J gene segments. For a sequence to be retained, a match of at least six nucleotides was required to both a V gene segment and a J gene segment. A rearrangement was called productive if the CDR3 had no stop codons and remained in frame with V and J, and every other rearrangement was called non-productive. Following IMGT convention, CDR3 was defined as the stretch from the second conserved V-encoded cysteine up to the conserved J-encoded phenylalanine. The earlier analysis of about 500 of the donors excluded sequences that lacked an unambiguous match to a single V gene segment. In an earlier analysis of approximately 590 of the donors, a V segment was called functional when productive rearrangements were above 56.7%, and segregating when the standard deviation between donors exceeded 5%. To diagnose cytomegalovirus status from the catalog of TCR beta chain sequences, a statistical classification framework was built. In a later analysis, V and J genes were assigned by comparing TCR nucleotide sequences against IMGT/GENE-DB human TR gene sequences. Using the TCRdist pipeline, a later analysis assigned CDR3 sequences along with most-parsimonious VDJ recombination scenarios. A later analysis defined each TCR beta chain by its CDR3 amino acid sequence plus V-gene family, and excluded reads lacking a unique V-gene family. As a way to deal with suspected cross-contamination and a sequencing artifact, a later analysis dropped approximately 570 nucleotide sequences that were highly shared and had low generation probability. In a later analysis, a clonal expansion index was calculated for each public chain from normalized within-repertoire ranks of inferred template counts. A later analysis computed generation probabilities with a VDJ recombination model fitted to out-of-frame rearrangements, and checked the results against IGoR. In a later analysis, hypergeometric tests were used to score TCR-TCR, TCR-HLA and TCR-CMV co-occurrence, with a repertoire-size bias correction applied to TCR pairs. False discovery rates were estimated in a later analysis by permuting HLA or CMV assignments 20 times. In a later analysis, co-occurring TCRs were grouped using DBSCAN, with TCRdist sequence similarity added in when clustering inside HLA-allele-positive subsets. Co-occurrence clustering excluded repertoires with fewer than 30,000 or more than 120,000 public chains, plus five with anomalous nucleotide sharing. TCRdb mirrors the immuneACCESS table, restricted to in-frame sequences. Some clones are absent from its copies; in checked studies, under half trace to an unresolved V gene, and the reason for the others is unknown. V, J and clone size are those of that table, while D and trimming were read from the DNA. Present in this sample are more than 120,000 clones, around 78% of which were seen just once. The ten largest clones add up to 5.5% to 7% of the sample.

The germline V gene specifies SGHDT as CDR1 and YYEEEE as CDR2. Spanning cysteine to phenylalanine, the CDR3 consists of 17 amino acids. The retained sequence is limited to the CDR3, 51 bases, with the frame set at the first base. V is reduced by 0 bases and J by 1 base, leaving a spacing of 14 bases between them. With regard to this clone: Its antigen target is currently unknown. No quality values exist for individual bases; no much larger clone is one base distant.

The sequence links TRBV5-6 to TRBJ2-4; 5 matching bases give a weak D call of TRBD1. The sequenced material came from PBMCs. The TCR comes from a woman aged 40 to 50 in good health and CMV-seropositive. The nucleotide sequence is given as TGTGCCAGCAGCTTGGATAAGGGGCCGTGGGCCAAAAACATTCAGTACTTC. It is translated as CASSLDKGPWAKNIQYF.